This T cell receptor beta chain was sequenced for a study of blood T cell repertoires in COVID-19. Study-level background: The origin of the acute and convalescent COVID-19 samples was the United States, Italy and Spain. The analysed material was cDNA or gDNA that came from T cells, B-cell-depleted T cells, or PBMCs.

V shed 4 bases and J shed 4 bases, with 25 bases lying between them. Germline CDR1 is MGHRA and CDR2 is YSYEKL. The CDR3 consists of 18 residues. Authors' data handling: Cell counts per sample came from amplifying reference gene primers. Libraries were prepared by immunoSEQ multiplex PCR; TCRdb keeps only in-frame clonotypes and omits some of them. V and J calls and clone size are as listed in that table; D and trimming were resolved from the DNA. The table shows about 93,000 clones, with roughly 90% occurring only once. The source material was peripheral blood. The sequence was obtained from a human donor with active COVID-19. The donor label of this sample is uncertain. V usage is TRBV4-1 and J usage is TRBJ1-1, with D possibly matching TRBD1 (5 bases). CDR3 coding DNA: TGCGCCAGCAGCCGGGAAGCGGGACTCCCTGGGGCGGGCACTGAAGCTTTCTTT. Its translation: CASSREAGLPGAGTEAFF.